A selection of T cell receptor beta chains follows, all from one sample in a study of immune evolution from preneoplasia to lung adenocarcinoma. TCRdb keeps only in-frame clones here, not all; method: immunoSEQ multiplex PCR. There are just over 4,000 clones in the sample; around 82% occur only once, and around 15% lies in the top ten. The specimen was FFPE invasive lung adenocarcinoma tissue. The receptors shown here come from a person aged 70 to 80 with invasive lung adenocarcinoma. Some clones in this sample may be carry-over from other donors' samples. Each CDR3 is given with its conserved first and last residue.

j_call,cdr3_length,v_call,cdr3_aa
TRBJ2-2,17,TRBV10-1,CASITRGVLAGAGELFF
TRBJ2-1,19,TRBV6-1,CASSDSKGETSGMIGEQFF
TRBJ2-1,14,TRBV19,CASSGTEDHNEQFF
TRBJ2-3,19,TRBV27,CASSLSSGRGADYTDTQYF
TRBJ2-2,14,TRBV29-1,CSVNRGRNTGELFF
TRBJ2-2,16,TRBV7-9,CASSPTQRESTGELFF
TRBJ2-1,15,TRBV9,CASSVLSGVGNEQFF
TRBJ2-1,16,TRBV12-5,CASGLASGTGDNEQFF
TRBJ1-1,15,TRBV21-1,CASSKGRRGGTEAFF
TRBJ2-1,15,TRBV9,CASSVGVSGTNEQFF
TRBJ2-7,12,TRBV5-6,CASSFGENEQYF
TRBJ2-1,14,TRBV4-2,CASSPLARNNEQFF
TRBJ2-5,14,TRBV29-1,CSVDPGQGRETLYF
TRBJ2-5,16,TRBV9,CASSVAGLALRETQYF
TRBJ2-2,16,TRBV7-9,CASRWGTGQNTGELFF
TRBJ1-4,15,TRBV5-4,CASSQNRGLDEKLFF
TRBJ2-5,17,TRBV28,CASSSTFQGANQETQYF
TRBJ1-2,16,TRBV19,CATRSGTPRANYGYTF
TRBJ2-1,13,TRBV19,CASSNTGSSEQFF
TRBJ2-3,16,TRBV5-1,CASMESTSGVTDTQYF
TRBJ1-1,11,TRBV20-1,CSARELTEAFF
TRBJ1-5,14,TRBV9,CASSAGVPNQPQHF
TRBJ2-1,13,TRBV9,CASSVGQYNEQFF
TRBJ1-1,13,TRBV18,CASSPEGPLEAFF
TRBJ2-3,13,TRBV5-1,CASNPGGTDTQYF